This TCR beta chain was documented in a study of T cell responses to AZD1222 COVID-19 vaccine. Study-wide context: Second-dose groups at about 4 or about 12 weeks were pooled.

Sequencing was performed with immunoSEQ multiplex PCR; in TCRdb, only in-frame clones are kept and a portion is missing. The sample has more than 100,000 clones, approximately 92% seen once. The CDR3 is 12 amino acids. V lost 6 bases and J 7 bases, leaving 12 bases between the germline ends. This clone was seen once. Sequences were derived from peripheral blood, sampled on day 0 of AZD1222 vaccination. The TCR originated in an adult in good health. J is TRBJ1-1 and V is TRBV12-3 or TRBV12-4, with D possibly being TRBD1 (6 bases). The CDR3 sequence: CASSLGHLEAFF. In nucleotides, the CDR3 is TGTGCCAGCAGCTTGGGACACCTTGAAGCTTTCTTT.